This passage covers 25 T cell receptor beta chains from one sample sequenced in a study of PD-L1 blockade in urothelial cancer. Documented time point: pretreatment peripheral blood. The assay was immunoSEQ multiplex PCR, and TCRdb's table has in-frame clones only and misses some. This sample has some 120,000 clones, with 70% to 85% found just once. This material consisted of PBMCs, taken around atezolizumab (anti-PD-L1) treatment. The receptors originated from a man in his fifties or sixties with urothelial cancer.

The CDR3: CASRVARHEQYF. The CDR3 coding sequence is TGTGCCAGCAGGGTAGCGAGACACGAGCAGTACTTC. The chain links TRBV28 to TRBJ2-7, with D possibly being TRBD2 (5 bases). The CDR3 has 12 residues. CDR1 is MDHEN, CDR2 SYDVKM, per germline. V was clipped by 6 bases and J by 5 bases, with 11 bases between them.

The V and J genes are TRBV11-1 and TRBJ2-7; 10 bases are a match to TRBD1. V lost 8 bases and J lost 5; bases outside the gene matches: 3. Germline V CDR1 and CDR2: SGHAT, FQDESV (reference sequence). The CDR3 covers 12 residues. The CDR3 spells CASGTGVHEQYF. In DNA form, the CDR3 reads TGTGCCAGCGGGACAGGGGTCCACGAGCAGTACTTC.

The CDR3: CASSLRNANTEAFF. For the CDR3, the DNA is TGCGCCAGCAGCCTGCGAAATGCGAACACTGAAGCTTTCTTT. The chain employs TRBV5-1 and TRBJ1-1; D uncertain. CDR3 length equals 14 residues. CDR1 and CDR2 from the germline V gene are SGHRS and YFSETQ. V was shortened by 4 bases and J by 1 base, with 11 bases between the two germline ends.

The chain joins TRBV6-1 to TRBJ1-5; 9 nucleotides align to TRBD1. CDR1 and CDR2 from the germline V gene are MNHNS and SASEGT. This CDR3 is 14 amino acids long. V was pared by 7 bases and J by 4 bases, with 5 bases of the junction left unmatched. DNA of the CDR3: TGTGCCAGCACCGGGGACAGGGCGAATCAGCCCCAGCATTTT. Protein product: CASTGDRANQPQHF.

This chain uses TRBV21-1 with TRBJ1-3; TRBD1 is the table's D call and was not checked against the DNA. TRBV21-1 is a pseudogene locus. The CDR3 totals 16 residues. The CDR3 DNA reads TGTGCCAGCACCGACCACAAGGGGTGTGGGGGAAACACCATATATTTT. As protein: CASTDHKGCGGNTIYF.

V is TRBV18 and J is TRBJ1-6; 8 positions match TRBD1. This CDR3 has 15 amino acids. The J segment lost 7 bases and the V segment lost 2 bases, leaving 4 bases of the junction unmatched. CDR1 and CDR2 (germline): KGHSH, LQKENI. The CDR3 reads CASSPRTGSNSPLHF. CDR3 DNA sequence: TGTGCCAGCTCACCAAGGACAGGGAGCAATTCACCCCTCCACTTT.

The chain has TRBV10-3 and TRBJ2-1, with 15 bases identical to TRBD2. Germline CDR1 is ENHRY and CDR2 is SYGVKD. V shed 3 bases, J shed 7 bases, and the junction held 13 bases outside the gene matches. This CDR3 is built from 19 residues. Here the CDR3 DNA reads TGTGCCATCAGTGACCGGACTAGCGGGAGGGCGCAACAAAGGAATGAGCAGTTCTTC. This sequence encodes CAISDRTSGRAQQRNEQFF.

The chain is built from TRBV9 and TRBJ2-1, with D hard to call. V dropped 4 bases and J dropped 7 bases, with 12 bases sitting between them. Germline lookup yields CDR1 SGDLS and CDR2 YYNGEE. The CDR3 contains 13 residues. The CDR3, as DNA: TGTGCCAGCAGCTCGCTATCATTAAATGAGCAGTTCTTC. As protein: CASSSLSLNEQFF.

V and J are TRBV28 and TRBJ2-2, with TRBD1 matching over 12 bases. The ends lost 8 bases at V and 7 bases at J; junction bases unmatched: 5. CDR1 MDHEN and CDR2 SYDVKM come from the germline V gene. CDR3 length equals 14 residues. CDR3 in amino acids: CASRGTGGNGELFF. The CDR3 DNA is TGTGCCAGCCGAGGGACAGGGGGCAACGGGGAGCTGTTTTTT.

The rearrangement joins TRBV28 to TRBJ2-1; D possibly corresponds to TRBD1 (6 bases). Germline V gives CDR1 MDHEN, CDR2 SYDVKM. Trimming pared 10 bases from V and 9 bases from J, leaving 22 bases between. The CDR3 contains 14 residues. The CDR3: CATRDNRLGGEQFF. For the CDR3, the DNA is TGTGCCACCCGGGACAACCGCCTCGGCGGTGAGCAGTTCTTC.

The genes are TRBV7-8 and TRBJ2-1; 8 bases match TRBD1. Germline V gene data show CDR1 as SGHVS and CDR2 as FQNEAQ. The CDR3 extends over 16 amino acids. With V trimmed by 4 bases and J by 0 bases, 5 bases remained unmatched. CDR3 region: CASSSPTGVSYNEQFF. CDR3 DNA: TGTGCCAGCAGCTCCCCGACAGGGGTCTCCTACAATGAGCAGTTCTTC.

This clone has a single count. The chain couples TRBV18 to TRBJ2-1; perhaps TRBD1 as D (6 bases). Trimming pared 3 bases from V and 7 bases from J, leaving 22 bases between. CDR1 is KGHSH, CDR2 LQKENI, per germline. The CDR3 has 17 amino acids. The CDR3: CASSPTLGAGRGNEQFF. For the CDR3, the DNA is TGTGCCAGCTCACCTACCCTGGGGGCAGGGCGCGGGAATGAGCAGTTCTTC.

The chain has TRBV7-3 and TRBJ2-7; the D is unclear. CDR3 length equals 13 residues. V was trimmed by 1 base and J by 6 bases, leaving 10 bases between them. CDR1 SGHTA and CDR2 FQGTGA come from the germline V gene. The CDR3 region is CASSLSPLSEQYF. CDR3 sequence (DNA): TGTGCCAGCAGCTTAAGCCCCCTAAGCGAGCAGTACTTC.

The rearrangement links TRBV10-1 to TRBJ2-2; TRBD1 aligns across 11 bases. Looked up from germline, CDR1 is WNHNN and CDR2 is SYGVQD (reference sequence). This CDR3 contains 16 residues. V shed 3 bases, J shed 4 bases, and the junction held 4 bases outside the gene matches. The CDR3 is CASSDGQGAPTGELFF. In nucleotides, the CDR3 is TGCGCCAGCAGTGACGGACAGGGGGCGCCCACCGGGGAGCTGTTTTTT.

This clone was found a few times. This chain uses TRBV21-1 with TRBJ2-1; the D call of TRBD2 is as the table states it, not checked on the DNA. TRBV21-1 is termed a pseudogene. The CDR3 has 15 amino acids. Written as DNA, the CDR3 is TGTGCCAGCAGTCCCGGGCAGCGGGAGTACGGTGAGCAGTTCTTC. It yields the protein CASSPGQREYGEQFF.

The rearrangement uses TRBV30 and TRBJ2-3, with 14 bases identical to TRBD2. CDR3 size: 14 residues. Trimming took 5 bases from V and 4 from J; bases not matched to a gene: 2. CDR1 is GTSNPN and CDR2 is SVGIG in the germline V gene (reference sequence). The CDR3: CAWGLAGGSDTQYF. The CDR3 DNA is TGTGCCTGGGGACTAGCGGGAGGATCAGATACGCAGTATTTT.

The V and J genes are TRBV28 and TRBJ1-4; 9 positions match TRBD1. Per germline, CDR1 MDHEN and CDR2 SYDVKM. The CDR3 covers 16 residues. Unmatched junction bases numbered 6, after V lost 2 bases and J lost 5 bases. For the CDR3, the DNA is TGTGCCAGCAGTTTACTGCCCGGGACAGGGAATGAAAAACTGTTTTTT. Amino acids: CASSLLPGTGNEKLFF.

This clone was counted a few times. The CDR3 loop is CASKISRSTDTQYF. DNA of the CDR3: TGTGCCAGTAAAATTTCGCGGAGCACAGATACGCAGTATTTT. The chain carries TRBV19 and TRBJ2-3; D remains unclear. Trimming took off 7 bases at V and 0 bases at J, with 11 bases between the two ends. The CDR3 extends over 14 amino acids. Germline V gene data show CDR1 as LNHDA and CDR2 as SQIVND (reference sequence).

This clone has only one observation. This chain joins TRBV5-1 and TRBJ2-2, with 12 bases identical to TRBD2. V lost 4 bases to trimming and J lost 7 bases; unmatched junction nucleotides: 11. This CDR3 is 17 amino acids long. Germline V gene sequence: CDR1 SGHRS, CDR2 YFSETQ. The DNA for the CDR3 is TGCGCCAGCAGCAAGGGACTAGCGGGCCCAACAAGCGGGGAGCTGTTTTTT. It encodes CASSKGLAGPTSGELFF.

The CDR3 region is CASSVAGRTSTDTQYF. The CDR3 nucleotides read TGTGCCAGCAGCGTAGCGGGGAGGACTAGCACAGATACGCAGTATTTT. V is TRBV9 and J is TRBJ2-3; maybe TRBD2 (6 bases). From germline, CDR1 is SGDLS and CDR2 YYNGEE. This CDR3 is 16 amino acids long. V lost 0 bases and J 0 bases, leaving 11 bases between the germline ends.

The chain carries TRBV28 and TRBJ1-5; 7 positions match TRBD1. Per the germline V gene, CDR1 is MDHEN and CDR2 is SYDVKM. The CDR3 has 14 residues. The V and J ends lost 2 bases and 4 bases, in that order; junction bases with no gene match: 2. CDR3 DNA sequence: TGTGCCAGCAGTTTAACAGGGGTAAATCAGCCCCAGCATTTT. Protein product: CASSLTGVNQPQHF.

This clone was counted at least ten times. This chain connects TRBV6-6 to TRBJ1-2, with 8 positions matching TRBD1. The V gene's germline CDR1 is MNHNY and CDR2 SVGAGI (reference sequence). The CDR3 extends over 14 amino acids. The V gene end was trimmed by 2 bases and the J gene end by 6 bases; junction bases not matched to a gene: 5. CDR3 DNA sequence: TGTGCCAGCAGTTACCGGACAGGGAGTGATGGCTACACCTTC. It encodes CASSYRTGSDGYTF.

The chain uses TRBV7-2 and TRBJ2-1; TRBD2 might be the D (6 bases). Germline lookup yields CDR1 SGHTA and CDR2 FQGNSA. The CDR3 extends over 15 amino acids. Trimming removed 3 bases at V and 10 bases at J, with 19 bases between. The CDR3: CASSLGTHYAGEQFF. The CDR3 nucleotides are TGTGCCAGCAGCTTGGGGACTCACTATGCCGGAGAGCAGTTCTTC.

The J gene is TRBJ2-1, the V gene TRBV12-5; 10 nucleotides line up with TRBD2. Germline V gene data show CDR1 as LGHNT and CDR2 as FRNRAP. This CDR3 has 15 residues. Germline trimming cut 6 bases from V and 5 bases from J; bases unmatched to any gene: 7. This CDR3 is CASGPGTSENNEQFF. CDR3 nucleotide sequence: TGTGCTAGTGGCCCGGGGACTAGCGAAAACAATGAGCAGTTCTTC. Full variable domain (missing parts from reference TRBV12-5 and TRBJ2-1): DARVTQTPRHKVTEMGQEVTMRCQPILGHNTVFWYRQTMMQGLELLAYFRNRAPLDDSGMPKDRFSAEMPDATLATLKIQPSEPRDSAVYFCASGPGTSENNEQFFGPGTRLTVL.

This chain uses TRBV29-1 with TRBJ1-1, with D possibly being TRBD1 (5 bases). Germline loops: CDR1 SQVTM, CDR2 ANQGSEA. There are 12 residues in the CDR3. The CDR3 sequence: CRGGERDTEAFF. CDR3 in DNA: TGCAGGGGGGGGGAGAGGGACACTGAAGCTTTCTTT.